The clone carrying this TCR beta chain was seen once. Germline V gives CDR1 SGDLS, CDR2 YYNGEE. The CDR3 is 15 residues long. The germline V and J ends were trimmed by 0 bases and 5 bases, with 12 bases remaining between them. Only CD45RO-negative cells positively selected for CCR7 counted as naive CD8 cells, so terminally differentiated effector memory CD45RA+ cells were excluded. This record comes from a study of shared clonotypes between healthy human individuals. The table came from immunoSEQ multiplex PCR; TCRdb's copy has only in-frame clones and leaves some out. Of hundreds of thousands of clones detected, 92% appear once; the ten largest clones hold approximately 24%.

The material sequenced was naive CD8+ T cells sorted from blood. This TCR came from a man aged 25-45 years in good health. This sequence joins TRBV9 and TRBJ2-1; weak D call: TRBD1 (5 bases). CDR3 residues: CASSVARGVDNEQFF. The CDR3 DNA reads TGTGCCAGCAGCGTAGCTAGGGGCGTAGACAATGAGCAGTTCTTC.